The clone carrying this T cell receptor (beta chain) was counted a few times. The target antigen is unknown. The data stem from a study of human T cells and chemical hapten exposure. Findings and caveats of the study: TCRs whose frequency exceeded 1 in 1000 remained the same following DPC sensitization. Alopecia affecting every donor means their immune response may not match healthy people's. The count of PT1 expanded TCRs correlated positively with patch test score.

Noted time point: pre-sensitization, week 0. This sample's treatment: therapeutic diphenylcyclopropenone sensitization with weekly scalp DPC. One entry per CDR3 protein results from TCRdb running MiXCR on the RACE reads. The sample includes 99,000 or so distinct CDR3 sequences, 11% of them seen just once. The V and J ends lost 0 bases and 7 bases respectively, with 13 bases between them. CDR3 length: 16 residues. Germline CDR1 is SGHTA and CDR2 is FQGNSA. The sample here was whole blood, taken in connection with sensitization to the hapten diphenylcyclopropenone (DPC). The clonotype comes from a woman aged 55-69 years with alopecia areata. Some clones in this sample may be carry-over from other donors' samples. The chain joins TRBV7-2 to TRBJ1-6; D is ambiguous. The CDR3 nucleotides are TGTGCCAGCAGCTTAGCGGTGGGCCGGTTAAATTCACCCCTCCACTTT. Its protein product is CASSLAVGRLNSPLHF.